The entry that follows covers one T cell receptor beta chain sequence. Its specificity is unknown. This sample was included in a study of regulatory T cells in long-lasting Graves disease. The time point is: persistent/refractory GD, antithyroid drugs over 5 years with positive TRAb. The TCR library was made from RNA extracted from PBMCs. The guidelines of the American Thyroid Association were the basis for diagnosing Graves' disease. The V gene's germline CDR1 is SGHRS and CDR2 YFSETQ. The trim removed 0 bases at V and 3 bases at J, leaving 4 bases unmatched. The CDR3 has 15 residues. Study-wide points: Persistent disease preferred TRBV28, TRBJ1-2 and TRBJ2-5. Having only a small sample size may have limited accuracy. Sampling was limited to peripheral blood rather than thyroid tissue.

Arm-PCR with iRepertoire HTBI primers amplified the CDR3 regions for these TCR beta libraries. TCRdb called the multiplex PCR reads again in MiXCR, with one record for every CDR3 protein. The table has over 450,000 distinct CDR3 sequences, roughly 21% seen once. Specimen: peripheral blood mononuclear cells (PBMCs), collected when the disease was refractory, from a patient treated with antithyroid drugs. V and J are TRBV5-1 and TRBJ2-7; 9 bases are shared with TRBD2. The TCR comes from a female donor with Graves disease. The CDR3 nucleotides read TGCGCCAGCAGCTTGGCTCTAGCGGGGAGCTACGAGCAGTACTTC. It is translated as CASSLALAGSYEQYF.